This TCR beta chain comes out of a study of radiotherapy plus CTLA-4 blockade in lung cancer. Libraries were prepared by immunoSEQ multiplex PCR; TCRdb keeps only in-frame clonotypes and omits some of them. Here the sample spans roughly 110,000 clones, approximately 87% being singletons. The clonotype originates from a human donor with non-small cell lung cancer that progressed on radiotherapy plus ipilimumab. Some clones in this sample may be carry-over from other donors' samples. The source material was peripheral blood, sampled from a patient treated with radiotherapy plus ipilimumab.

CDR3 bases: TGTGCCATCAGTGTCGGGCCGGGTGGTGGCTACGAGCAGTACTTC. Protein: CAISVGPGGGYEQYF. This chain links TRBV10-3 with TRBJ2-7; no clear D. Germline assignment: CDR1 ENHRY and CDR2 SYGVKD. This CDR3 is 15 amino acids long. V lost 4 bases to trimming and J lost 3 bases, with 16 bases between them.